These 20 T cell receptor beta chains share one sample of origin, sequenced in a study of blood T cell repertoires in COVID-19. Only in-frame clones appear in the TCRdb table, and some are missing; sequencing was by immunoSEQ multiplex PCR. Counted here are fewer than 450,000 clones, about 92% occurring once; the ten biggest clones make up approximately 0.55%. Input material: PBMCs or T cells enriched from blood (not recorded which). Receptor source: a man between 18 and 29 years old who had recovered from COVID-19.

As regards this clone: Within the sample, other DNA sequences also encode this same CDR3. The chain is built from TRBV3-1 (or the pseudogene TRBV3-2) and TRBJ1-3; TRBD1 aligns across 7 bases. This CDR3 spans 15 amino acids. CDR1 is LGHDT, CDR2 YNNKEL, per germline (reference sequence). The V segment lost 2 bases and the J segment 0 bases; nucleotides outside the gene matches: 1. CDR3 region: CASSQKGASGNTIYF. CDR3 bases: TGTGCCAGCAGCCAAAAGGGGGCCTCTGGAAACACCATATATTTT.

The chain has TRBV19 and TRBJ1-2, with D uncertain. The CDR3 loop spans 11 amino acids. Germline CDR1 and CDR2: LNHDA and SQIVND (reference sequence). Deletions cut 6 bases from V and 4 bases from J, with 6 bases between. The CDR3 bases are TGTGCCAGTAGGGTAGTCTATGGCTACACCTTC. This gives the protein CASRVVYGYTF.

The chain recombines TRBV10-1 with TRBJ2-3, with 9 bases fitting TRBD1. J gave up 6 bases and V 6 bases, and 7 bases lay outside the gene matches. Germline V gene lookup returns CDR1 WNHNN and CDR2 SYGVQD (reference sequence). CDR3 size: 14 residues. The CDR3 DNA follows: TGCGCCAGCAGCTCGGGGACAGGGTCGGATACGCAGTATTTT. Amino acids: CASSSGTGSDTQYF.

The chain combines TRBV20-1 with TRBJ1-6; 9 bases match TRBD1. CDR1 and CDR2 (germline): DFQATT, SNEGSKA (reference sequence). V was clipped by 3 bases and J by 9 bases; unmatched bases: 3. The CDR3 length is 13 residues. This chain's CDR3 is CSASYRGPSPLHF. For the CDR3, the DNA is TGCAGTGCTAGTTACAGGGGGCCTTCACCCCTCCACTTT.

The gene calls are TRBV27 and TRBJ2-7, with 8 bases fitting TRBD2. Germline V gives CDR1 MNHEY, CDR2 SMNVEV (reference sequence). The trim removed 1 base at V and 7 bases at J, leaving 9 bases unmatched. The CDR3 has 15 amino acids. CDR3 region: CASSLWAGGLGEQYF. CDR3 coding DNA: TGTGCCAGCAGTTTATGGGCGGGAGGTTTGGGAGAGCAGTACTTC.

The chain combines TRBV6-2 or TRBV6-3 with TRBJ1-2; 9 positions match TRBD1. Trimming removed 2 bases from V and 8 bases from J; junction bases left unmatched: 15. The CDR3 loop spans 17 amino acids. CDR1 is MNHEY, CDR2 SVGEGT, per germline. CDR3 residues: CASSYRGTGFPTAGYTF. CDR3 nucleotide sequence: TGTGCCAGCAGTTACCGGGGGACAGGGTTTCCTACCGCGGGCTACACCTTC.

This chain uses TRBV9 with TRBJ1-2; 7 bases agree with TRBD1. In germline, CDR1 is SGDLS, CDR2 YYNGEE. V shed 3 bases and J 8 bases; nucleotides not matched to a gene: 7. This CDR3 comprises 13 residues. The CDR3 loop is CASSAGTAGGYTF. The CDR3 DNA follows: TGTGCCAGCAGCGCTGGGACAGCCGGAGGCTACACCTTC.

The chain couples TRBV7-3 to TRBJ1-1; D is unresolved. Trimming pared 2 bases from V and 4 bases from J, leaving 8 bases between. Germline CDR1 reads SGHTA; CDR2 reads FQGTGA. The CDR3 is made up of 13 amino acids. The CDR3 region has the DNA TGTGCCAGCAGCTTACAGGAGGGCACTGAAGCTTTCTTT. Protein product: CASSLQEGTEAFF.

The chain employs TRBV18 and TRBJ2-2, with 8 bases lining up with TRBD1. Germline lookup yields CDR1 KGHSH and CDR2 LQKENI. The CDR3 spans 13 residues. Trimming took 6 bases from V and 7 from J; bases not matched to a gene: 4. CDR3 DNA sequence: TGTGCCAGCTCGGACAGGGTTGGCGGGGAGCTGTTTTTT. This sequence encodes CASSDRVGGELFF.

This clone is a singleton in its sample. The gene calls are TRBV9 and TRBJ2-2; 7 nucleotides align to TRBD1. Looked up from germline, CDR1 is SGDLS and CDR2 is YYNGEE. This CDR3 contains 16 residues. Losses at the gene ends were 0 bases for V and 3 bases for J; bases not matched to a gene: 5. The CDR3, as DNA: TGTGCCAGCAGCGTAGGAGGGGGCCCGGACACCGGGGAGCTGTTTTTT. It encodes CASSVGGGPDTGELFF. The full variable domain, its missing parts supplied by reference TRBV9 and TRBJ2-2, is DSGVTQTPKHLITATGQRVTLRCSPRSGDLSVYWYQQSLDQGLQFLIQYYNGEERAKGNILERFSAQQFPDLHSELNLSSLELGDSALYFCASSVGGGPDTGELFFGEGSRLTVL.

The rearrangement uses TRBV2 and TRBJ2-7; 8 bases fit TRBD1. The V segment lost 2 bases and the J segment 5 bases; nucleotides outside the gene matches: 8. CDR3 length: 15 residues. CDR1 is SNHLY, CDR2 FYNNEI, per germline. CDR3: CASSESGQVFHEQYF. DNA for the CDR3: TGTGCCAGCAGTGAATCGGGACAGGTTTTCCACGAGCAGTACTTC. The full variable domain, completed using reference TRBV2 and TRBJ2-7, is EPEVTQTPSHQVTQMGQEVILRCVPISNHLYFYWYRQILGQKVEFLVSFYNNEISEKSEIFDDQFSVERPDGSNFTLKIRSTKLEDSAMYFCASSESGQVFHEQYFGPGTRLTVT.

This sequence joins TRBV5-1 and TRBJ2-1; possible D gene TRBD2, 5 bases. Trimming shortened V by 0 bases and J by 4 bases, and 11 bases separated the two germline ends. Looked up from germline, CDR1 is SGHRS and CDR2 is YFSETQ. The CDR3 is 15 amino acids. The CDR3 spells CASSLEASLYNEQFF. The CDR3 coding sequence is TGCGCCAGCAGCTTGGAGGCTAGCTTATACAATGAGCAGTTCTTC.

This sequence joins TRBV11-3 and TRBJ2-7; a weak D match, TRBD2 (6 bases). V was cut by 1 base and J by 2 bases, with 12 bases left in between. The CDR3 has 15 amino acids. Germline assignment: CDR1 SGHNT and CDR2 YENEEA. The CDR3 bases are TGTGCCAGCAGCTTAGCCCCTAGCGCAGCCTACGAGCAGTACTTC. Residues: CASSLAPSAAYEQYF.

CDR3 DNA: TGTGCCAGCACCCAGGGATTTAATCAGCCCCAGCATTTT. Amino acid sequence: CASTQGFNQPQHF. The chain recombines TRBV28 with TRBJ1-5; possible D gene TRBD1, 5 bases. Trimming took 7 bases from V and 4 from J, leaving 11 bases between them. The CDR3 sequence is 13 residues long. Germline loops: CDR1 MDHEN, CDR2 SYDVKM.

CDR3 nucleotide sequence: TGTGCCAGCAGTCCCCAAACAGGAAACACCATATATTTT. Amino acids: CASSPQTGNTIYF. The chain is built from TRBV12-3 or TRBV12-4 and TRBJ1-3; D is unclear. The ends were cut back, 5 bases at V and 4 bases at J, with 9 bases in the middle. This CDR3 has 13 residues.

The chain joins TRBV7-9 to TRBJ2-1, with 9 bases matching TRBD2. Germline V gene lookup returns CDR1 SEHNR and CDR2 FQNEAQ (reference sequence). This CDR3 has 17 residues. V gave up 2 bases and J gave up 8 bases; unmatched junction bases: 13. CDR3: CASSLPQTSGSSHEQFF. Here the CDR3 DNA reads TGTGCCAGCAGCTTACCCCAGACTAGCGGAAGTTCTCATGAGCAGTTCTTC.

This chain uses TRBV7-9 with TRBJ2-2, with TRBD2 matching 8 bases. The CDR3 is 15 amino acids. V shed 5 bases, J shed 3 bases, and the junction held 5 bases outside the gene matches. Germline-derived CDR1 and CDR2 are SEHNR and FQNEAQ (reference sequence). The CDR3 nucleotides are TGTGCCAGCAGCAGTAGCGGGGTCGACACCGGGGAGCTGTTTTTT. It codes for CASSSSGVDTGELFF.

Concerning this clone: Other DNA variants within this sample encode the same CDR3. CDR3 DNA: TGTGCCAGCAGTTACTCCCGGGGTAACTATGGCTACACCTTC. Amino acid sequence: CASSYSRGNYGYTF. The rearrangement links TRBV6-5 to TRBJ1-2; the D is unclear. V lost 0 bases and J lost 1, with 6 bases in between. Germline loops: CDR1 MNHEY, CDR2 SVGAGI. The length of the CDR3 is 14 residues.

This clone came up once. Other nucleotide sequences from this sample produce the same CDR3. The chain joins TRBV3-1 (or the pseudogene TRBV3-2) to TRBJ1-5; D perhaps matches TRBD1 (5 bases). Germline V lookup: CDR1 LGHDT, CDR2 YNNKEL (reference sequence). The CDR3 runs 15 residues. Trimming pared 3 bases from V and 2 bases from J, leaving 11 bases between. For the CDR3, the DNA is TGTGCCAGCAGCCAGGGGGGAGGGGGCAATCAGCCCCAGCATTTT. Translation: CASSQGGGGNQPQHF.

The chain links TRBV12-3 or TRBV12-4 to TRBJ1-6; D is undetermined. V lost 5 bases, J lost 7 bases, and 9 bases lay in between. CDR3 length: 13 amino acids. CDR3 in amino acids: CASSVGGNSPLHF. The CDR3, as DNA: TGTGCCAGCAGTGTAGGAGGGAATTCACCCCTCCACTTT.